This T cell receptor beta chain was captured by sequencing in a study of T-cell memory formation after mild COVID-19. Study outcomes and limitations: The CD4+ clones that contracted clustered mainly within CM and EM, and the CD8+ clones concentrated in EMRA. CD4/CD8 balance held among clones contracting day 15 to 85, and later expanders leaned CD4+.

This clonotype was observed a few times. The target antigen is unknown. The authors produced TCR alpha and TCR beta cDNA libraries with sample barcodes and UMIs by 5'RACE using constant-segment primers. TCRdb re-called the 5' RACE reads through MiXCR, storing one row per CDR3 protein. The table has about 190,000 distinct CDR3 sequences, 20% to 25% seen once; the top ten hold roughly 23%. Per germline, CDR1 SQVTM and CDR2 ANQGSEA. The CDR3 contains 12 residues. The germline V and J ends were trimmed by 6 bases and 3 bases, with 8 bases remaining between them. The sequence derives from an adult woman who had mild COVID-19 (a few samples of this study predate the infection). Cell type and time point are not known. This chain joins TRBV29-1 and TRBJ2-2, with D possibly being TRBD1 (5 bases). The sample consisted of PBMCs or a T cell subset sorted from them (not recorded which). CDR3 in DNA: TGCAGCGTAATACAGGACACCGGGGAGCTGTTTTTT. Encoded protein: CSVIQDTGELFF.